This T cell receptor beta chain was sequenced for a study of blood T cell repertoires in COVID-19. Across the whole study: The United States, Italy and Spain supplied acute and convalescent COVID-19 samples. Nucleic acid was either cDNA or gDNA, and it came from T cells, B-cell-depleted T cells, or PBMCs.

Patients from Seattle were sampled longitudinally, starting during active infection. TCRdb's copy holds only in-frame clones and misses some; the assay was immunoSEQ multiplex PCR. The profile shows roughly 250,000 clones, 80% to 85% of them singletons. V was clipped by 2 bases and J by 7 bases, with 12 bases between them. Per the germline V gene, CDR1 is SGHVS and CDR2 is FQNEAQ. This CDR3 region has 15 residues. Sequenced: peripheral blood. This clonotype originated in a person aged 70 to 79 with COVID-19, enrolled during active disease. The chain employs TRBV7-8 and TRBJ1-6, with D maybe TRBD1 (5 bases). This chain's CDR3 is CASSLSAGQNSPLHF. The CDR3 nucleotides read TGTGCCAGCAGCTTATCGGCAGGGCAAAATTCACCCCTCCACTTT. The full variable domain, completed using reference TRBV7-8 and TRBJ1-6, is GAGVSQSPRYKVAKRGQDVALRCDPISGHVSLFWYQQALGQGPEFLTYFQNEAQLDKSGLPSDRFFAERPEGSVSTLKIQRTQQEDSAVYLCASSLSAGQNSPLHFGNGTRLTVT.